The entry that follows covers one T cell receptor (beta chain) sequence. This record comes from a study of control samples from healthy donors and cancer patients. Clones were sequenced by immunoSEQ multiplex PCR, and TCRdb holds only the in-frame ones, with some missing. The data show about 150,000 clones, about 94% seen once. Trimming pared 1 base from V and 7 bases from J, leaving 11 bases between. Germline CDR1 and CDR2: SEHNR and FQNEAQ (reference sequence). The CDR3 extends over 14 amino acids. The J gene is TRBJ2-1, the V gene TRBV7-9; a possible D gene is TRBD2 (5 bases). The sample taken for sequencing was blood. The TCR was taken from a woman between 40 and 55 years old in good health. The CDR3 sequence: CASSLGGSRNEQFF. In nucleotides, the CDR3 is TGTGCCAGCAGCTTAGGTGGGAGTCGAAATGAGCAGTTCTTC.